The 22 T cell receptor beta chains reported below all come from one sample, sequenced in a study of T cells in Graves' hyperthyroidism and ophthalmopathy. Amplification of TCR beta CDR3 regions used RNA as the template. TCR CDR3 regions were first amplified by RT-PCR with HTBI primers. MiXCR, run by TCRdb on the multiplex PCR reads, gives a single entry per CDR3 protein. Among about 740,000 distinct CDR3 sequences, roughly 15% were seen once, and the ten largest hold roughly a tenth. The sample taken for sequencing was blood. These TCRs come from a woman aged 18-29 years with Graves' hyperthyroidism.

Many counts were recorded for this clonotype. The J gene is TRBJ2-1, the V gene TRBV13; either TRBD1 or TRBD2 may supply D (9 bases each). The CDR3 has 16 residues. V was cut by 6 bases and J by 5 bases, with 20 bases left in between. The germline V gene encodes CDR1 PRHDT and CDR2 FYEKMQ (reference sequence). The DNA of the CDR3 is TGTGCCAGCAGAACAGGGGGCTTAGCGGGAGACAATGAGCAGTTCTTC. As protein: CASRTGGLAGDNEQFF. The entire variable domain, with the rest obtained from reference TRBV13 and TRBJ2-1, is as follows: AAGVIQSPRHLIKEKRETATLKCYPIPRHDTVYWYQQGPGQDPQFLISFYEKMQSDKGSIPDRFSAQQFSDYHSELNMSSLELGDSALYFCASRTGGLAGDNEQFFGPGTRLTVL.

There are many counts of this clonotype. This chain connects TRBV20-1 to TRBJ2-7, with a possible D match to TRBD1 (6 bases). There are 14 residues in the CDR3. Germline assignment: CDR1 DFQATT and CDR2 SNEGSKA (reference sequence). Trimming shortened V by 6 bases and J by 0 bases, and 15 bases separated the two germline ends. DNA of the CDR3: TGCAGTGCCCCGGACAGAAGGGGCTCCTACGAGCAGTACTTC. Protein sequence: CSAPDRRGSYEQYF.

This clonotype was detected only a few times. The V call is TRBV2, the J call TRBJ1-5, with 12 nucleotides matching TRBD1. V was clipped by 6 bases and J by 7 bases; unmatched bases: 7. The CDR3 covers 15 residues. CDR1 is SNHLY, CDR2 FYNNEI, per germline. For the CDR3, the DNA is TGTGCCAGCAGACCGGGACAGGGGGCTGGACAGCCCCAGCATTTT. It yields the protein CASRPGQGAGQPQHF. Full variable domain (missing parts from reference TRBV2 and TRBJ1-5): EPEVTQTPSHQVTQMGQEVILRCVPISNHLYFYWYRQILGQKVEFLVSFYNNEISEKSEIFDDQFSVERPDGSNFTLKIRSTKLEDSAMYFCASRPGQGAGQPQHFGDGTRLSIL.

This clonotype was picked up a small number of times. This chain links TRBV25-1 with TRBJ2-3; tentative D call: TRBD1 (7 bases). Germline CDR1 MGHDK, CDR2 SYGVNS. The V and J ends lost 4 bases and 6 bases respectively, with 14 bases between them. The CDR3 extends over 14 amino acids. CDR3 DNA: TGTGCCAGCAGTGTGGCAGGGGGGAGTGATACGCAGTATTTT. Translating gives CASSVAGGSDTQYF.

This clonotype was detected many times. This sequence joins TRBV28 and TRBJ1-5; D not certain. The CDR3 spans 16 residues. CDR1 and CDR2 from the germline V gene are MDHEN and SYDVKM. Trimming took 7 bases from V and 3 from J, leaving 19 bases between them. The CDR3 spells CASTKRSIQSNQPQHF. In DNA form, the CDR3 reads TGTGCCAGCACCAAAAGGTCTATTCAGTCCAATCAGCCCCAGCATTTT.

The chain combines TRBV20-1 with TRBJ2-2, with D uncertain. The CDR3 consists of 14 residues. V was shortened by 1 base and J by 2 bases, with 8 bases between the two germline ends. The germline V gene has CDR1 DFQATT and CDR2 SNEGSKA (reference sequence). In nucleotides, the CDR3 is TGCAGTGCTAGAGTTGAGACTAACACCGGGGAGCTGTTTTTT. Translated, it gives CSARVETNTGELFF.

This clonotype appeared many times. This rearrangement joins TRBV12-3 or TRBV12-4 to TRBJ1-5; D might be TRBD1 (5 bases). The CDR3 spans 15 residues. V lost 5 bases and J 0 bases, leaving 11 bases between the germline ends. DNA of the CDR3: TGTGCCAGCAGTACCCAGGGTAATAGCAATCAGCCCCAGCATTTT. Translating it yields CASSTQGNSNQPQHF.

CDR3 sequence: CASSYPQDYGELFF. The DNA for the CDR3 is TGTGCCAGCAGTTACCCTCAGGATTACGGGGAGCTGTTTTTT. V gene TRBV6-2 or TRBV6-3 combines with J gene TRBJ2-2, with D unresolved. With 2 bases removed from V and 7 bases from J, the gap between germline ends came to 11 bases. Germline V lookup: CDR1 MNHEY, CDR2 SVGEGT. This CDR3 is 14 amino acids long.

This clonotype was seen many times. The CDR3 bases are TGCAGTGCTAGCAGGGGCGGGCCTGAAGCTTTCTTT. It encodes CSASRGGPEAFF. This chain connects TRBV20-1 to TRBJ1-1; a weak D match, TRBD1 (6 bases). The CDR3 runs 12 residues. The germline V gene encodes CDR1 DFQATT and CDR2 SNEGSKA (reference sequence). Deletions cut 3 bases from V and 6 bases from J, with 11 bases between.

In this sample, this clonotype turned up many times. CDR3 sequence reads: CASSFGLAGGYEQYF. The CDR3 DNA is TGTGCCAGCAGCTTTGGTCTAGCGGGAGGATACGAGCAGTACTTC. V usage is TRBV7-8 and J usage is TRBJ2-7; 11 bases are a match to TRBD2. Germline CDR1 and CDR2: SGHVS and FQNEAQ. The CDR3 has 15 residues. V trimming: 3 bases; J trimming: 4 bases; junction bases outside the gene matches: 5.

The chain carries TRBV12-3 or TRBV12-4 and TRBJ2-2, with a weak D call TRBD1 (6 bases). V lost 7 bases and J 4 bases, leaving 22 bases between the germline ends. The CDR3 extends over 17 amino acids. The CDR3 region is CASTPFGQQSVTGELFF. The CDR3 coding sequence is TGTGCCAGCACCCCCTTTGGACAGCAATCCGTCACCGGGGAGCTGTTTTTT.

This clonotype was seen at least ten times. This rearrangement joins TRBV11-2 to TRBJ2-1, with no clear D. The CDR3 sequence is 12 residues long. The germline CDR1 and CDR2 sequences are SGHAT and FQNNGV. Trimming took off 5 bases at V and 7 bases at J, with 9 bases between the two ends. The CDR3: CASSPSANEQFF. CDR3 in DNA: TGTGCCAGCAGCCCATCCGCGAATGAGCAGTTCTTC.

This clonotype appeared once. The chain carries TRBV18 and TRBJ1-4; D not certain. Trimming took off 3 bases at V and 4 bases at J, with 21 bases between the two ends. Germline values: CDR1 KGHSH, CDR2 LQKENI. CDR3 size: 18 residues. CDR3 loop: CASSPSSYQAAINEKLFF. The CDR3 DNA is TGTGCCAGCTCACCTTCCTCTTACCAGGCCGCCATTAATGAAAAACTGTTTTTT.

The chain is built from TRBV7-9 and TRBJ2-1; either TRBD1 or TRBD2 may fit D (5 bases each). CDR3 length: 12 amino acids. Germline V gene sequence: CDR1 SEHNR, CDR2 FQNEAQ (reference sequence). The ends were cut back, 6 bases at V and 9 bases at J, with 12 bases in the middle. CDR3 bases: TGTGCCAGCAGTCGGGACCGGATTGAGCAGTTCTTC. Translation: CASSRDRIEQFF.

This chain connects TRBV4-3 to TRBJ1-2; D might be TRBD1 (5 bases). The CDR3 is 15 residues long. Germline V gene lookup returns CDR1 LGHNA and CDR2 YSLEER. Trimming pared 1 base from V and 6 bases from J, leaving 15 bases between. The CDR3 DNA follows: TGCGCCAGCAGCCAAGCGGGGCCGGCCATCGATGGCTACACCTTC. Translated: CASSQAGPAIDGYTF.

This clonotype was found many times. This sequence joins TRBV11-2 and TRBJ2-3; D is ambiguous. The CDR3 sequence is 17 residues long. Per germline, CDR1 SGHAT and CDR2 FQNNGV. The V end lost 4 bases, the J end lost 4 bases, and 21 bases lay between the germline ends. Here the CDR3 reads CASSYPVLSPGPDTQYF. The CDR3 DNA reads as TGTGCCAGCAGCTACCCTGTGCTCTCCCCGGGCCCAGATACGCAGTATTTT.

A remark on this clonotype: A much larger clone lies one base from this, so it may be a read error. CDR3 sequence: CASSEGRGAEAFF. The DNA for the CDR3 is TGCGCCAGCAGTGAGGGCAGGGGGGCTGAAGCTTTCTTT. The chain employs TRBV10-1 and TRBJ1-1, with TRBD1 matching 7 bases. The germline gives CDR1 WNHNN, CDR2 SYGVQD (reference sequence). The CDR3 length is 13 residues. Trimming removed 2 bases from V and 6 bases from J; junction bases left unmatched: 3.

This clonotype was observed many times. This chain links TRBV20-1 with TRBJ1-1; TRBD1 aligns across 8 bases. J lost 11 bases, V lost 2 bases, and 16 bases had no gene match. In germline, CDR1 is DFQATT, CDR2 SNEGSKA (reference sequence). This CDR3 contains 15 residues. For the CDR3, the DNA is TGCAGTGCTAGAAGTGTGGACAGGGTTTCCGTAGATGCTTTCTTT. Protein product: CSARSVDRVSVDAFF.

The chain carries TRBV19 and TRBJ2-1; 11 bases fit TRBD2. V lost 9 bases and J lost 0; bases outside the gene matches: 4. This CDR3 spans 15 amino acids. Looked up from germline, CDR1 is LNHDA and CDR2 is SQIVND (reference sequence). The CDR3 spells CARHLAGGSYNEQFF. The CDR3 DNA sequence: TGTGCCAGGCACCTAGCGGGAGGCTCCTACAATGAGCAGTTCTTC.

The sample holds a few counts of this clonotype. The V call is TRBV2, the J call TRBJ2-7; D possibly uses TRBD1 or TRBD2 (5 bases each). Germline V gene lookup returns CDR1 SNHLY and CDR2 FYNNEI. V lost 10 bases to trimming and J lost 1 base, with 17 bases between them. This CDR3 is 14 amino acids long. CDR3 DNA sequence: TGTGCCATCAGGAAGGGAGAGGGGTCCTACGAGCAGTACTTC. Its protein product is CAIRKGEGSYEQYF. The full variable domain, its missing parts supplied by reference TRBV2 and TRBJ2-7, is EPEVTQTPSHQVTQMGQEVILRCVPISNHLYFYWYRQILGQKVEFLVSFYNNEISEKSEIFDDQFSVERPDGSNFTLKIRSTKLEDSAMYFCAIRKGEGSYEQYFGPGTRLTVT.

In this sample, this clonotype turned up many times. The chain joins TRBV14 to TRBJ2-7, with D possibly matching TRBD1 (6 bases). The CDR3 has 15 amino acids. The V end was cut by 1 base, the J end by 0 bases, with 10 bases between. The germline V gene encodes CDR1 SGHDN and CDR2 FVKESK. In DNA form, the CDR3 reads TGTGCCAGCAGCCAAGCCGGACAGCTCTCCTACGAGCAGTACTTC. It specifies CASSQAGQLSYEQYF.

This clonotype was detected many times. This sequence joins TRBV20-1 and TRBJ2-3, with D unresolved. The germline V gene encodes CDR1 DFQATT and CDR2 SNEGSKA (reference sequence). The CDR3 has 15 residues. Trimming removed 5 bases from V and 0 bases from J, with 15 bases in between. The CDR3 DNA follows: TGCAGTGCTCTAGACCCAGTAGCTAGCACAGATACGCAGTATTTT. Its translation: CSALDPVASTDTQYF.